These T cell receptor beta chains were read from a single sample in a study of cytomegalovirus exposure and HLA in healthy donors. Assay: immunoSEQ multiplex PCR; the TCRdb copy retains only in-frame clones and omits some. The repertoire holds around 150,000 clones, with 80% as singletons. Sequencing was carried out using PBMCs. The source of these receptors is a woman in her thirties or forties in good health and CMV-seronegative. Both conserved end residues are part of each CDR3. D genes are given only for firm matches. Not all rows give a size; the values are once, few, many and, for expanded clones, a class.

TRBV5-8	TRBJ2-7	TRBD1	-	TGTGCCAGCAACCCGGGACAGGGCTCCTACGAGCAGTACTTC	CASNPGQGSYEQYF
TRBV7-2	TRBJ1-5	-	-	TGTGCCAGCAGCTTAGCCCAGGGCTCTTCGCCCCAGCATTTT	CASSLAQGSSPQHF
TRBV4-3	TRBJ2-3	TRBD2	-	TGCGCCAGCAGTCCCTGGGCGGGAGGGTCCTCTAGCACAGATACGCAGTATTTT	CASSPWAGGSSSTDTQYF
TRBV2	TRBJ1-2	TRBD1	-	TGTGCCAGCAGTAACATACAGGGGAACTATGGCTACACCTTC	CASSNIQGNYGYTF
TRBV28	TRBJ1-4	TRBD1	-	TGTGCCAGCAGTCTGGACAGGGCAAATAATGAAAAACTGTTTTTT	CASSLDRANNEKLFF
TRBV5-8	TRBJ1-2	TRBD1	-	TGTGCCAGCAGCTTGGCCTTGGGGACAGGGGCGCTTGGCTACACCTTC	CASSLALGTGALGYTF
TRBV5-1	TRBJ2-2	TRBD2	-	TGCGCCAGCAGCTTGGGACTAGCGGGGTACAACACCGGGGAGCTGTTTTTT	CASSLGLAGYNTGELFF
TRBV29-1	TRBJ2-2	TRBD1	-	TGCAGCGTCACCCTGTCGGGGACAGCGCCCACCGGGGAGCTGTTTTTT	CSVTLSGTAPTGELFF
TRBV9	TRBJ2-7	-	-	TGTGCCAGCAGCGCCGGGACTCGCGAGCAGTACTTC	CASSAGTREQYF
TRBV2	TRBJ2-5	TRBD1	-	TGTGCCAGCAGTGATAGAGGGGGCGAAGAGACCCAGTACTTC	CASSDRGGEETQYF
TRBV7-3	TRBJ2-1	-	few	TGTGCCAGCAGCCCCAGGGGAATCGGATCAAGTGAGCAGTTCTTC	CASSPRGIGSSEQFF
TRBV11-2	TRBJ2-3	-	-	TGTGCCAGCAGCTTAACCCTATTAGGGGCTACAACCACAGATACGCAGTATTTT	CASSLTLLGATTTDTQYF
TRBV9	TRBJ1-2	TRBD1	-	TGTGCCAGCAGCGGGCTACAGGGGGCAACCTATGGCTACACCTTC	CASSGLQGATYGYTF
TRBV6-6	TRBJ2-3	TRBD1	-	TGTGCCAGCAGTTACTCGGACAGGGTTCCAGATACGCAGTATTTT	CASSYSDRVPDTQYF
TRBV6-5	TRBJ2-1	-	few	TGTGCCAGCAGTCCCGGTGACCGAGGGTACAATGAGCAGTTCTTC	CASSPGDRGYNEQFF
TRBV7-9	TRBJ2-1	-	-	TGTGCCAGCAGCTTAGGGGGCTTCTACAATGAGCAGTTCTTC	CASSLGGFYNEQFF
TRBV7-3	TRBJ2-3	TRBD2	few	TGTGCCAGCAGCCGGAGCGGGGGGGCATCTGATACGCAGTATTTT	CASSRSGGASDTQYF
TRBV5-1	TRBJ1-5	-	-	TGCGCCAGCAGCCCCCAGGCGTTAGGCAGCCATAGCAATCAGCCCCAGCATTTT	CASSPQALGSHSNQPQHF
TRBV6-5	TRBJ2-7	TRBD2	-	TGTGCCAGCAGTCTCGCGGGGGGGCATGTTTCCGAGCAGTACTTC	CASSLAGGHVSEQYF
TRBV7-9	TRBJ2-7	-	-	TGTGCCAGCAGCTTAGCGTACGGTAGGCTAGCGAGCTACGAGCAGTACTTC	CASSLAYGRLASYEQYF
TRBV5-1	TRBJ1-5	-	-	TGCGCCAGCAGCTTGGAGGGGTGGCCCCAGCATTTT	CASSLEGWPQHF
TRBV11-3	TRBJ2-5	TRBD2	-	TGTGCCAGCAGCTTAGGGCTAGCGGGAGAGGAGGTAGGAGAGACCCAGTACTTC	CASSLGLAGEEVGETQYF
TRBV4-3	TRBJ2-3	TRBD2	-	TGCGCCAGCAGCCCTATCGGACGGGAGGCAGTAGATACGCAGTATTTT	CASSPIGREAVDTQYF
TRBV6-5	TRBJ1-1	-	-	TGTGCCAGCAGCGGACAGAGAACAAGTGAAGCTTTCTTT	CASSGQRTSEAFF
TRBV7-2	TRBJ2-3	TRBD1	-	TGTGCCAGCAGCTCCCTAGGACAGGGGACAGATACGCAGTATTTT	CASSSLGQGTDTQYF
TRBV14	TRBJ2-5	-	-	TGTGCCAGCAGCCTCGGGGAGACCCAGTACTTC	CASSLGETQYF
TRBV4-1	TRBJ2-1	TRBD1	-	TGCGCCAGCAGCCAGACCGGGACAGGGGGCTTAGGTGAGCAGTTCTTC	CASSQTGTGGLGEQFF
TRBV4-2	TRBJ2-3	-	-	TGTGCCAGCAGCCAATTGAGGGAGTACACAGATACGCAGTATTTT	CASSQLREYTDTQYF
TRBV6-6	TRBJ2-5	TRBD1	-	TGTGCCAGCAGCCAGACAGGGTCGAAGACCCAGTACTTC	CASSQTGSKTQYF
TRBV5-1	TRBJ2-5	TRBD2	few	TGCGCCAGCAGCTGGACTAGCGGGGAGACCCAGTACTTC	CASSWTSGETQYF
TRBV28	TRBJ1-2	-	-	TGTGCCAGCAGTTCGTCCCTCACTCCTTATGGCTACACCTTC	CASSSSLTPYGYTF
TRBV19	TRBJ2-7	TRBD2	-	TGTGCCAGTAGTATCTCTGTGGGGACTAGCGGATCCCCCTACGAGCAGTACTTC	CASSISVGTSGSPYEQYF
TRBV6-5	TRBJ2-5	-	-	TGTGCCAGCAGTTACACCGGTCTGGAGACCCAGTACTTC	CASSYTGLETQYF
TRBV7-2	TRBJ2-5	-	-	TGTGCCAGCAGCTTAGGCCCTGGGCGGGGACAAGAGACCCAGTACTTC	CASSLGPGRGQETQYF
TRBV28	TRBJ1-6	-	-	TGTGCCAGCAGTTCGTCAGGGGCAGCCTCCTATAATTCACCCCTCCACTTT	CASSSSGAASYNSPLHF
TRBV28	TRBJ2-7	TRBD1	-	TGTGCCAGCAGTTACCGGGACAGGGGGCGTCAAGGTGACGAGCAGTACTTC	CASSYRDRGRQGDEQYF
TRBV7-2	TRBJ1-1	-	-	TGTGCCAGCAACCCCTTCGGAGGCGGGAACACTGAAGCTTTCTTT	CASNPFGGGNTEAFF
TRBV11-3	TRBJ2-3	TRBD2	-	TGTGCCAGCAGCTTAGACCCAACCCGCGGGGGGGCCTCAGATACGCAGTATTTT	CASSLDPTRGGASDTQYF
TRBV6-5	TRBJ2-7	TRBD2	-	TGTGCCAGCAGTACTAGGACTAGCGGGAGCTACGAGCAGTACTTC	CASSTRTSGSYEQYF
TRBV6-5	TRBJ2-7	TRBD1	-	TGTGCCAGCTCCCCCGGGACAGATACCTACGAGCAGTACTTC	CASSPGTDTYEQYF
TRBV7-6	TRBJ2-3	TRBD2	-	TGTGCCAGCAGCTTAAAAGCGGGGGTACCTAGCACAGATACGCAGTATTTT	CASSLKAGVPSTDTQYF
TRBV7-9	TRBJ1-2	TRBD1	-	TGTGCCAGCAGCTTAGAGGGGGCGCGGGGCTATGGCTACACCTTC	CASSLEGARGYGYTF
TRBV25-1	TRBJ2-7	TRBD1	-	TGTGCCAGCAGTGGGACAGGACCCGAGCAGTACTTC	CASSGTGPEQYF
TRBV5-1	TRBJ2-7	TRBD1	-	TGCGCCAGCAGTTCCGGGACAGGGGCTTACGAGCAGTACTTC	CASSSGTGAYEQYF
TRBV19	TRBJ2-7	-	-	TGTGCCAGTAGTCCAGGAGAGCGGTACGAGCAGTACTTC	CASSPGERYEQYF
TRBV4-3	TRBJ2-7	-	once	TGCGCCAGCAGCCCGGGGTTTGGGGGGGGCAACGAGCAGTACTTC	CASSPGFGGGNEQYF
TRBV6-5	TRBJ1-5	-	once	TGTGCCAGCAGTCCCCTCCAGGGTCCTGGACAGCCCCAGCATTTT	CASSPLQGPGQPQHF
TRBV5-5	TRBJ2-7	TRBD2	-	TGTGCCAGCAGCTTCGGACTAGGGTCCTCCTACGAGCAGTACTTC	CASSFGLGSSYEQYF
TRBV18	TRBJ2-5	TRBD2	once	TGTGCCAGCTCCACATCCCCAGGACTAGTCTCAGAAGAGACCCAGTACTTC	CASSTSPGLVSEETQYF
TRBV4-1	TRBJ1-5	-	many	TGCGCCAGCAGCCAAGCTCCGGGAAACAATCAGCCCCAGCATTTT	CASSQAPGNNQPQHF
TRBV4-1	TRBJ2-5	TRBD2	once	TGCGCCAGCAGCCACCCCTCCGCGCTAGCGGGGGGAGGGGACCAAGAGACCCAGTACTTC	CASSHPSALAGGGDQETQYF
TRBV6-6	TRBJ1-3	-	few	TGTGCCAGCAGTTACTCGAGTATCAGGCCCGGAAACACCATATATTTT	CASSYSSIRPGNTIYF
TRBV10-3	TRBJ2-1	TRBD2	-	TGTGCCATCAGTGAAGGTGAGCGGGAGCGGATCAATGAGCAGTTCTTC	CAISEGERERINEQFF
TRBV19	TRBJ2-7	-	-	TGTGCCAGTAGTATTGCGGACAGTCGGGCCTACGAGCAGTACTTC	CASSIADSRAYEQYF
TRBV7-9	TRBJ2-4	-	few	TGTGCCAGCAGCTCAGAGAGGGTCAAAAACATTCAGTACTTC	CASSSERVKNIQYF
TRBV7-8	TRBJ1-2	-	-	TGTGCCAGCAGCTTGGAGGGCTCTCGTAACTATGGCTACACCTTC	CASSLEGSRNYGYTF